This TCR beta chain originates from a study of blood T cell repertoires in COVID-19. Study overall: COVID-19 samples, acute and convalescent, were from the United States, Italy and Spain. Sample material is recorded as cDNA or gDNA derived from T cells, B-cell-depleted T cells, or PBMCs.

This CDR3 comprises 10 residues. Per the germline V gene, CDR1 is SNHLY and CDR2 is FYNNEI. The ends were cut back, 10 bases at V and 3 bases at J, with 6 bases in the middle. In the study's own analysis: Estimation of nucleated cell counts relied on the amplification of reference gene primers. Clones were read by immunoSEQ multiplex PCR, and TCRdb kept only the in-frame ones, dropping some. The DNA gave D and trimming, while V, J and clone size come from that table. The table has 130,000 to 150,000 clones, roughly 80% seen once. This receptor was identified in a woman of 80 years or more with acute or convalescent COVID-19. Sequencing was done on a sample of peripheral blood. The rearrangement joins TRBV2 to TRBJ1-2; D remains unclear. CDR3 protein: CAIGDYGYTF. For the CDR3, the DNA is TGTGCCATCGGGGACTATGGCTACACCTTC.